The rows below give T cell receptor beta chains drawn from one sample of a study of blood T cell repertoires in COVID-19. The assay was immunoSEQ multiplex PCR, and TCRdb's table has in-frame clones only and misses some. Of about 160,000 clones listed, 81% are singletons. The sample consisted of PBMCs or T cells enriched from blood (not recorded which). The source of these receptors is a woman aged 35 to 49 with acute COVID-19. Both conserved end residues are part of each CDR3.

CDR3 protein,J gene,V gene,CDR3 length
CATSGLADEETQYF,TRBJ2-5,TRBV24-1,14
CASSLKGATDTQYF,TRBJ2-3,TRBV5-4,14
CASSQDKSASQQFF,TRBJ2-1,TRBV3-1/TRBV3-2,14
CASSRDRGIHNSPLHF,TRBJ1-6,TRBV14,16
CASSLGRGPTYNEQFF,TRBJ2-1,TRBV11-3,16
CSVEVPGGYGYTF,TRBJ1-2,TRBV29-1,13
CASSDLGRVGGNTIYF,TRBJ1-3,TRBV25-1,16
CASSHFRGRRGAGEQFF,TRBJ2-1,TRBV11-2,17
CASSVGSSGSGDTQYF,TRBJ2-3,TRBV9,16
CASSIPGLAGGNEQFF,TRBJ2-1,TRBV19,16
CASSPDYSGNEQFF,TRBJ2-1,TRBV5-6,14
CASSHSQGTGANVLTF,TRBJ2-6,TRBV4-1,16
CAISDPTSGRAPGELFF,TRBJ2-2,TRBV10-3,17
CASSEELAGGKEQFF,TRBJ2-1,TRBV2,15
CASSQTGTSSAGELFF,TRBJ2-2,TRBV5-1,16
CASRPGQGTNTIYF,TRBJ1-3,TRBV6-5,14
CASSLVGRGLGTEAFF,TRBJ1-1,TRBV5-1,16
CASSLAPVTYNSPLHF,TRBJ1-6,TRBV5-1,16
CASSQGQGANYGYTF,TRBJ1-2,TRBV3-1/TRBV3-2,15
CASSLVQGISYNEQFF,TRBJ2-1,TRBV5-6,16
CASSFAPGLVTYEQYF,TRBJ2-7,TRBV4-1,16
CASRSGGTQYF,TRBJ2-5,TRBV7-9,11
CASRSGGGYTF,TRBJ1-2,TRBV5-1,11
CASSVKASGRAPDTQYF,TRBJ2-3,TRBV11-2,17
CASSQDWTSGPGELFF,TRBJ2-2,TRBV4-2,16
CASSQLTSGSYNEQFF,TRBJ2-1,TRBV3-1/TRBV3-2,16
CASSQDRTGWYGYTF,TRBJ1-2,TRBV3-1/TRBV3-2,15
CASSGRVAGVAGELFF,TRBJ2-2,TRBV7-8,16
CASSTGQVRTDTQYF,TRBJ2-3,TRBV5-6,15
CASSPNPETQAFF,TRBJ1-1,TRBV18,13
CASSRQGTNEKLFF,TRBJ1-4,TRBV14,14
CASSSDRLNTIYF,TRBJ1-3,TRBV7-6,13
CASSVGRLVETQYF,TRBJ2-5,TRBV2,14
CASSDGLAGGQRRETQYF,TRBJ2-5,TRBV5-1,18
CAFQITRSGNTIYF,TRBJ1-3,TRBV30,14
CSVPLRQGANTEAFF,TRBJ1-1,TRBV29-1,15
CASSYDLLAGQATEAFF,TRBJ1-1,TRBV6-2/TRBV6-3,17
CASSFGVNYGYTF,TRBJ1-2,TRBV27,13
CASSVDGGSGTEAFF,TRBJ1-1,TRBV9,15
CASSLAAVTGELFF,TRBJ2-2,TRBV5-1,14
CASTITGTKNTEAFF,TRBJ1-1,TRBV19,15
CSVEDRVSGIYEQYF,TRBJ2-7,TRBV29-1,15
CASSQVPGRSQGTEVFF,TRBJ1-1,TRBV4-2,17
CASSQDMQFYNEQFF,TRBJ2-1,TRBV4-1,15
CASGFGGGRGTDTQYF,TRBJ2-3,TRBV12-5,16
CASSLTSGSYEQFF,TRBJ2-1,TRBV11-3,14
CASRIGGVGGELFF,TRBJ2-2,TRBV7-8,14
CASSFRQNSNQPQHF,TRBJ1-5,TRBV2,15
CASSLSVGSGSTDTQYF,TRBJ2-3,TRBV4-2,17
CASSAPGLAGAHYNEQFF,TRBJ2-1,TRBV25-1,18
CASSQNGRGVDTQYF,TRBJ2-3,TRBV7-2,15
CASSLDPHGKTSGNYEQYF,TRBJ2-7,TRBV7-9,19
CASSTRRLGSGPGGTGELFF,TRBJ2-2,TRBV14,20
CASSVSGTQYF,TRBJ2-5,TRBV12-3/TRBV12-4,11
CASSFPLRTGNTEAFF,TRBJ1-1,TRBV7-9,16